The 2 T cell receptor beta chains given below trace back to one sample, sequenced in a study of blood T cell repertoires in COVID-19. TCRdb keeps only in-frame clones here, not all; method: immunoSEQ multiplex PCR. The table includes 120,000 to 150,000 clones, approximately 78% detected once. The sample comprised peripheral blood. The receptor source for this set is a woman older than 75 with acute or convalescent COVID-19.

For this clone: One end of the junction varies from germline; a read error may be responsible. The J gene is TRBJ1-6, the V gene TRBV19; D remains unclear. This CDR3 region has 15 residues. The germline V gene has CDR1 LNHDA and CDR2 SQIVND (reference sequence). The CDR3 DNA reads as TGTGCCAGTAGAATAGGAGGGAAACAGAATTCACCCCTCCACTTT. Translating gives CASRIGGKQNSPLHF.

The gene calls are TRBV11-2 and TRBJ1-1, with D perhaps matching TRBD1 (5 bases). V dropped 2 bases and J dropped 5 bases, with 12 bases sitting between them. Per the germline V gene, CDR1 is SGHAT and CDR2 is FQNNGV. This CDR3 has 14 residues. As DNA, the CDR3 is TGTGCCAGCAGCTTAACACAGGCGGGGACTGAAGCTTTCTTT. Protein sequence: CASSLTQAGTEAFF.